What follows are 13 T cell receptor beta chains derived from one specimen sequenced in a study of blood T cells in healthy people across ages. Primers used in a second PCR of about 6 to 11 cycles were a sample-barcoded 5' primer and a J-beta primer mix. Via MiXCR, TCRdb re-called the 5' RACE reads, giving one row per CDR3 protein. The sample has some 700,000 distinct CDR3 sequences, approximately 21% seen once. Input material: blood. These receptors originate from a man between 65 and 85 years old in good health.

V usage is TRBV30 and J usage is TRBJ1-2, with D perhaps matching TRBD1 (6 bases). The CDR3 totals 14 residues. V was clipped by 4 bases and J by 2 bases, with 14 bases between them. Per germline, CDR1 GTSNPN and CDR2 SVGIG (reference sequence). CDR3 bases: TGTGCCTGGAAGAGTGGGGGGGGCAACTATGGCTACACCTTC. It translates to CAWKSGGGNYGYTF.

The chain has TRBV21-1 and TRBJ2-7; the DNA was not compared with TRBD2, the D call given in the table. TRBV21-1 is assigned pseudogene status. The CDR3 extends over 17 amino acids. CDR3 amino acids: CASSKLLAGGPVYEQYV. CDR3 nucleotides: TGTGCCAGCAGCAAACTGCTAGCGGGAGGGCCGGTCTACGAGCAGTACGTC.

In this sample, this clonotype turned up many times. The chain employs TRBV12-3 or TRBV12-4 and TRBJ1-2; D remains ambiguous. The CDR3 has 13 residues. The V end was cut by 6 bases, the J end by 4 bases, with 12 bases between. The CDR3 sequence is CASRPGTGYGYTF. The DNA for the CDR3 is TGTGCCAGCAGGCCTGGAACGGGCTATGGCTACACCTTC.

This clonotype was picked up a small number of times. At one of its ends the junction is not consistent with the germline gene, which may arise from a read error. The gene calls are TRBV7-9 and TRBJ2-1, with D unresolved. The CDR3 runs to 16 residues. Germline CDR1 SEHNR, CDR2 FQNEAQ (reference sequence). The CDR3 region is CASSLWAVSSYNEQLF. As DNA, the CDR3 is TGTGCCAGCAGCTTATGGGCGGTAAGCTCCTACAATGAGCAGCTCTTC. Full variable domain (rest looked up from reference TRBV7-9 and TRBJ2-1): DTGVSQNPRHKITKRGQNVTFRCDPISEHNRLYWYRQTLGQGPEFLTYFQNEAQLEKSRLLSDRFSAERPKGSFSTLEIQRTEQGDSAMYLCASSLWAVSSYNEQLFGPGTRLTVL.

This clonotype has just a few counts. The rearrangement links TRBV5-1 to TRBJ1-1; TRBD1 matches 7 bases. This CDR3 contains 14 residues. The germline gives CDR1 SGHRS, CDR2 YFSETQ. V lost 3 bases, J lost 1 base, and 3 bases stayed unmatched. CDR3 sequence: CASSSGQRNTEAFF. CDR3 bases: TGCGCCAGCAGCTCGGGACAGAGGAACACTGAAGCTTTCTTT.

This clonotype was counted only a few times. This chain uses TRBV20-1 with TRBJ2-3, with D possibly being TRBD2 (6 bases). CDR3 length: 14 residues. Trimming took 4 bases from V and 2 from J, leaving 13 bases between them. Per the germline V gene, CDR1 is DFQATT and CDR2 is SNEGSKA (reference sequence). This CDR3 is CSANWDFNTDTQYF. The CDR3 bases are TGCAGTGCTAACTGGGACTTTAACACAGATACGCAGTATTTT.

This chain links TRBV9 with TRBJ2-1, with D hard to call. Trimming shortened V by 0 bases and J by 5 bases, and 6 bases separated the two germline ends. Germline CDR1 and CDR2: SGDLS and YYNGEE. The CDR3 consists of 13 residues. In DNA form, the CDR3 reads TGTGCCAGCAGCGTAGTTGATAACAATGAGCAGTTCTTC. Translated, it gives CASSVVDNNEQFF.

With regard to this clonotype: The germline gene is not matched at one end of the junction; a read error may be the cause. The CDR3 spells CAGSRRGAAKNIQYF. As DNA, the CDR3 is TGTGCCGGCAGCCGACGGGGGGCAGCCAAAAACATTCAGTACTTC. The chain is built from TRBV14 and TRBJ2-4; a possible D gene is TRBD2 (7 bases). The CDR3 has 15 residues. CDR1 SGHDN and CDR2 FVKESK come from the germline V gene.

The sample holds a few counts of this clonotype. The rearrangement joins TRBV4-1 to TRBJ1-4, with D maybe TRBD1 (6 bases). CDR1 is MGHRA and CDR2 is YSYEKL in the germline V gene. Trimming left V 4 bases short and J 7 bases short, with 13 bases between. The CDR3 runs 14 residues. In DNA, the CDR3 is TGCGCCAGCAGCCTGGAACAGGGCGGTGAAAAACTGTTTTTT. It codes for CASSLEQGGEKLFF.

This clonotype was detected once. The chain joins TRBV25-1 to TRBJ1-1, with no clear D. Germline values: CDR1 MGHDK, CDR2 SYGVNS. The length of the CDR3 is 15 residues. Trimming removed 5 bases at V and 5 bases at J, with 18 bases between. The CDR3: CASSWSGSRTTEAFF. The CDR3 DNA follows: TGTGCCAGCAGTTGGTCCGGGTCTCGGACTACTGAAGCTTTCTTT.

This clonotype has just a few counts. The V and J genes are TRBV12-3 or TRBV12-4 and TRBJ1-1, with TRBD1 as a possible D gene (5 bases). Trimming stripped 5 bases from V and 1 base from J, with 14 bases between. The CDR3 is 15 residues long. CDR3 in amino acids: CASSPDRGRNTEAFF. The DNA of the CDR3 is TGTGCCAGCAGTCCAGATAGGGGCCGGAACACTGAAGCTTTCTTT.

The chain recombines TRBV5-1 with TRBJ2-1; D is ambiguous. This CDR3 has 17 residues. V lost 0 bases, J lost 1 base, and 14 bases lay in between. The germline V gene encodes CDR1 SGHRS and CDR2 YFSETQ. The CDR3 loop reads CASSLAYRAFSYNEQFF. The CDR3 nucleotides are TGCGCCAGCAGCTTGGCCTATCGGGCATTTTCCTACAATGAGCAGTTCTTC.

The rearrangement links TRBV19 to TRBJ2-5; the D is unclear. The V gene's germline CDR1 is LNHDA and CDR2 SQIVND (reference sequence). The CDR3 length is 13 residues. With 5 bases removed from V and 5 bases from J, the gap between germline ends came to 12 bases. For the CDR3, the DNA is TGTGCCAGTAGTTTTAGCAGGTGGGAGACCCAGTACTTC. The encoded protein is CASSFSRWETQYF.